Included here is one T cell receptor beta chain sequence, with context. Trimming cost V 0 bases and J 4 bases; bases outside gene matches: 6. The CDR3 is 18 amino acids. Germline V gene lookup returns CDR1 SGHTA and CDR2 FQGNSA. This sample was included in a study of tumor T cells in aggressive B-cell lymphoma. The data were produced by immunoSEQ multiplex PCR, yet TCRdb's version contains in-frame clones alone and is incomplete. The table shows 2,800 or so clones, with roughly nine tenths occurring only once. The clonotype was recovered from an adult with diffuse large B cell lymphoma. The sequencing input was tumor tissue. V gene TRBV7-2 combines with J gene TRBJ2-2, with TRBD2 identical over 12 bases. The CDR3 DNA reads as TGTGCCAGCAGCTTAGCCCTACTAGCGGGGGGACTCACCGGGGAGCTGTTTTTT. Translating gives CASSLALLAGGLTGELFF. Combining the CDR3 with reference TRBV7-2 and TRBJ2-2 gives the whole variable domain GAGVSQSPSNKVTEKGKDVELRCDPISGHTALYWYRQSLGQGLEFLIYFQGNSAPDKSGLPSDRFSAERTGGSVSTLTIQRTQQEDSAVYLCASSLALLAGGLTGELFFGEGSRLTVL.